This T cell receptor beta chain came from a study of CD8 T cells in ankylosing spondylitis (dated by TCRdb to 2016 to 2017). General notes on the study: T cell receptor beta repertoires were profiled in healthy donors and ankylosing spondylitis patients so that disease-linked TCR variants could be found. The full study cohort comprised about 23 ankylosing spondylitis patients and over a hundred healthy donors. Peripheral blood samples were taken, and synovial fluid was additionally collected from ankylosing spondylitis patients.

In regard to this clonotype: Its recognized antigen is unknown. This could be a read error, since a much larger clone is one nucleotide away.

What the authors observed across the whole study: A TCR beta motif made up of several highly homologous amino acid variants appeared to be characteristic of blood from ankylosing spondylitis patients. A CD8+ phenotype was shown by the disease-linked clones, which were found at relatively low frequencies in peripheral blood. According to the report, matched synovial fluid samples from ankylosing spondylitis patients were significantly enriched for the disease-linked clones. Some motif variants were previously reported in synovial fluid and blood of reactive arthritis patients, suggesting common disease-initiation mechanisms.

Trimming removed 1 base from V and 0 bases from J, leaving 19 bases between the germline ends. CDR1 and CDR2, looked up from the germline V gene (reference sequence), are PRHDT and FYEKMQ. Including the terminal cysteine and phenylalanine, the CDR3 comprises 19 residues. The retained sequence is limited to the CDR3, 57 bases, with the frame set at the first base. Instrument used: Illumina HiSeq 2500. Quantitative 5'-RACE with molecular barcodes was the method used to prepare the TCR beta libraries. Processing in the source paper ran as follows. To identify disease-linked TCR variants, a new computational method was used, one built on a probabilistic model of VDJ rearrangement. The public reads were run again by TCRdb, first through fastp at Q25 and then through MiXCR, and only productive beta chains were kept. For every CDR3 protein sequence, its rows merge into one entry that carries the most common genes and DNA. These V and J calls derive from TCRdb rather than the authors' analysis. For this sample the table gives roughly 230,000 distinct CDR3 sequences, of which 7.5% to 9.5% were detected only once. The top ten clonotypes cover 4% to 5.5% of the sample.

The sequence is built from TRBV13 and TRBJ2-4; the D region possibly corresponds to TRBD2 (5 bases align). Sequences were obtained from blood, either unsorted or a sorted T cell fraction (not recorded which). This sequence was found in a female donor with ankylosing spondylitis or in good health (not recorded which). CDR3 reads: CASSLASSRVDLAKNIQYF. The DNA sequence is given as TGTGCCAGCAGCTTAGCCTCTTCGCGGGTTGACCTAGCCAAAAACATTCAGTACTTC.